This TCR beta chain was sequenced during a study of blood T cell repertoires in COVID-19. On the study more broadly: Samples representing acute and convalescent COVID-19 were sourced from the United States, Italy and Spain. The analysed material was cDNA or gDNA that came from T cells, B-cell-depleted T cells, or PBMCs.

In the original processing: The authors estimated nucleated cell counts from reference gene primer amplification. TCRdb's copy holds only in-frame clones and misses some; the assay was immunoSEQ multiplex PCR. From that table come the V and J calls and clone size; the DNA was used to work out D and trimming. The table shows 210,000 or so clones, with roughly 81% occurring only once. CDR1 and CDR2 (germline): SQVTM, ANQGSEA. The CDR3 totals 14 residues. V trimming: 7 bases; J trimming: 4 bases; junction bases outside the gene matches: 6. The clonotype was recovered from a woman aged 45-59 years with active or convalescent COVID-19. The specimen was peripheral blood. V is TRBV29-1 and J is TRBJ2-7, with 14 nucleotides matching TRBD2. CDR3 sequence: CSATRLAGGYEQYF. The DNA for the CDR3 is TGCAGCGCTACGCGACTAGCGGGAGGGTACGAGCAGTACTTC.